Below are 19 T cell receptor beta chains sequenced from a single sample in a study of molecular identifiers for immune sequencing clone quantification. TCRdb itself ran the PCR reads through MiXCR, one entry per CDR3 protein. The table has about 300,000 distinct CDR3 sequences, over 20% seen once; the top ten hold 0.81%. The specimen sequenced was naive CD8+ T cells from blood, with Jurkat cell RNA spiked in. As to subset: FACS-sorted CD8+CD4-CCR7+CD45RA+ naive T cells. These receptor sequences come from a human donor in good health. Some libraries in this study had Jurkat cell RNA spiked in.

Concerning this clonotype: At one end the junction does not follow the germline gene, possibly because of a read error. V and J are TRBV7-9 and TRBJ2-7; TRBD2 is a possible D gene (5 bases). Per the germline V gene, CDR1 is SEHNR and CDR2 is FQNEAQ (reference sequence). The CDR3 is 16 residues long. The CDR3 DNA is TGTACCAGCAGCTCCATAGCAGGAGATGGGAGCTACGAGCAGTACTTC. This encodes CTSSSIAGDGSYEQYF.

In this sample, this clonotype turned up many times. The gene calls are TRBV20-1 and TRBJ1-1, with 7 bases matching TRBD1. This CDR3 region has 12 residues. CDR1 and CDR2 (germline): DFQATT, SNEGSKA (reference sequence). Unmatched junction bases numbered 2, after V lost 4 bases and J lost 3 bases. Here the CDR3 reads CSAKGGYTEAFF. The CDR3 DNA is TGCAGTGCTAAAGGGGGCTACACTGAAGCTTTCTTT.

At least ten counts were recorded for this clonotype. The chain combines TRBV12-3 or TRBV12-4 with TRBJ2-2; D is uncertain. V was clipped by 4 bases and J by 5 bases, with 11 bases between them. The CDR3 runs to 14 residues. The DNA of the CDR3 is TGTGCCAGCAGTTCTCACACAGTTACCGGGGAGCTGTTTTTT. As protein: CASSSHTVTGELFF.

This clonotype appeared many times. The chain couples TRBV4-3 to TRBJ2-2, with D perhaps matching TRBD2 (6 bases). The V gene's germline CDR1 is LGHNA and CDR2 YSLEER. V lost 2 bases and J lost 6, with 13 bases in between. CDR3 size: 15 residues. The DNA for the CDR3 is TGCGCCAGCAGCCAATCCGGAGGGCCCGCCGGGGAGCTGTTTTTT. This sequence encodes CASSQSGGPAGELFF.

Of note for this clonotype: Being one base from a much bigger clone, this may be a read error. The chain joins TRBV24-1 to TRBJ1-3, with no clear D. The germline V gene encodes CDR1 KGHDR and CDR2 SFDVKD. This CDR3 has 17 residues. CDR3 nucleotide sequence: TGTGCCACCAGTGATCTTCAGACCGGGATCTCTGGAAACACCATACATTTT. It specifies CATSDLQTGISGNTIHF.

At least ten counts were recorded for this clonotype. This rearrangement joins TRBV6-6 to TRBJ2-3; 10 positions agree with TRBD1. The trim removed 11 bases at V and 6 bases at J, leaving 5 bases unmatched. CDR3 size: 12 residues. Germline V gene lookup returns CDR1 MNHNY and CDR2 SVGAGI (reference sequence). CDR3 sequence (DNA): TGTGCCCACGGGACAGGGGTGGATACGCAGTATTTT. Translating gives CAHGTGVDTQYF.

The chain recombines TRBV7-9 with TRBJ2-3, with 10 nucleotides matching TRBD2. The germline V gene has CDR1 SEHNR and CDR2 FQNEAQ (reference sequence). The CDR3 spans 15 residues. The V gene end was trimmed by 5 bases and the J gene end by 5 bases; junction bases not matched to a gene: 7. CDR3 coding DNA: TGTGCCAGCAGCCAAATGCTAGCGGGGGAAGATACGCAGTATTTT. Translating gives CASSQMLAGEDTQYF.

This clonotype was observed at least ten times. The V call is TRBV7-9, the J call TRBJ2-3; D is perhaps TRBD1 or TRBD2 (7 bases each). V was clipped by 3 bases and J by 5 bases, with 12 bases between them. Germline lookup yields CDR1 SEHNR and CDR2 FQNEAQ (reference sequence). The CDR3 totals 14 residues. CDR3 residues: CASSFQGEGDTQYF. In nucleotides, the CDR3 is TGTGCCAGCAGCTTTCAGGGGGAGGGAGATACGCAGTATTTT.

This clonotype was observed at least ten times. The chain is built from TRBV6-1 and TRBJ1-5, with 7 bases fitting TRBD1. Germline CDR1 and CDR2: MNHNS and SASEGT. The CDR3 runs 15 residues. Trimming removed 7 bases from V and 3 bases from J; junction bases left unmatched: 9. The CDR3 nucleotides are TGTGCCAGCACGGAGCTTGACAGGGACAATCAGCCCCAGCATTTT. Protein sequence: CASTELDRDNQPQHF.

This clonotype was counted at least ten times. This rearrangement joins TRBV7-6 to TRBJ2-2; maybe TRBD1 (6 bases). Deletions cut 3 bases from V and 1 base from J, with 12 bases between. Germline V gene data show CDR1 as SGHVS and CDR2 as FNYEAQ. This CDR3 has 16 residues. CDR3 coding DNA: TGTGCCAGCAGCTTGAGCGGACAGCTGAACACCGGGGAGCTGTTTTTT. Its protein is CASSLSGQLNTGELFF.

This clonotype was counted many times. V usage is TRBV6-5 and J usage is TRBJ2-3; the match to TRBD1 covers 9 bases. Germline lookup yields CDR1 MNHEY and CDR2 SVGAGI. The J segment lost 2 bases and the V segment lost 4 bases, leaving 4 bases of the junction unmatched. The CDR3 length is 15 residues. The chain's CDR3 is CASSFTGGDTDTQYF. The CDR3 DNA sequence: TGTGCCAGCAGTTTCACAGGGGGCGACACAGATACGCAGTATTTT.

This clonotype was recorded at least ten times. The chain combines TRBV18 with TRBJ1-1; possibly TRBD1 for D (5 bases). The CDR3 consists of 14 residues. Germline CDR1 reads KGHSH; CDR2 reads LQKENI. V lost 0 bases, J lost 9 bases, and 14 bases lay in between. The chain's CDR3 is CASSPPHGALKAFF. The CDR3 DNA follows: TGTGCCAGCTCACCACCCCACGGGGCGCTGAAAGCTTTCTTT. Based on the CDR3 plus reference TRBV18 and TRBJ1-1, the full variable domain is NAGVMQNPRHLVRRRGQEARLRCSPMKGHSHVYWYRQLPEEGLKFMVYLQKENIIDESGMPKERFSAEFPKEGPSILRIQQVVRGDSAAYFCASSPPHGALKAFFGQGTRLTVV.

As regards this clonotype: This clone may be a read error of a much larger clone one base away. The chain joins TRBV20-1 to TRBJ2-7; D unclear. Germline V gene sequence: CDR1 DFQATT, CDR2 SNEGSKA (reference sequence). V was shortened by 5 bases and J by 0 bases, with 14 bases between the two germline ends. This CDR3 spans 14 amino acids. In nucleotides, the CDR3 is TGCAGTGCTGGGTCTACGGTAAGCTCCTACGAGCAGTACTTC. Its translation is CSAGSTVSSYEQYF.

This clonotype was recorded many times. The chain is built from TRBV27 and TRBJ2-2; 15 nucleotides align to TRBD2. Germline trimming cut 1 base from V and 5 bases from J; bases unmatched to any gene: 5. The CDR3 length is 18 residues. Looked up from germline, CDR1 is MNHEY and CDR2 is SMNVEV (reference sequence). The CDR3 sequence: CASSLLGLAGGGTGELFF. The DNA of the CDR3 is TGTGCCAGCAGTTTATTGGGACTAGCGGGAGGTGGGACCGGGGAGCTGTTTTTT.

There are many counts of this clonotype. The chain combines TRBV7-2 with TRBJ1-1; D gene ambiguous. The ends were cut back, 5 bases at V and 3 bases at J, with 13 bases in the middle. This CDR3 contains 14 residues. Germline V gives CDR1 SGHTA, CDR2 FQGNSA. The CDR3 bases are TGTGCCAGCAGCCAGTACTCTGGCGACACTGAAGCTTTCTTT. The encoded protein is CASSQYSGDTEAFF.

The chain uses TRBV4-3 and TRBJ1-5; no firm D call. This CDR3 has 14 amino acids. Per germline, CDR1 LGHNA and CDR2 YSLEER. V gave up 1 base and J gave up 6 bases, with 10 bases separating them. CDR3 nucleotides: TGCGCCAGCAGCCAAGCCGTAATACGTCAGCCCCAGCATTTT. It specifies CASSQAVIRQPQHF.

This clonotype was counted between two and nine times. The CDR3 loop is CASSPLSSGANVLTF. The CDR3 DNA sequence: TGTGCCAGCAGCCCATTAAGCTCTGGGGCCAACGTCCTGACTTTC. V usage is TRBV7-9 and J usage is TRBJ2-6; no reliable D call. CDR3 length: 15 amino acids. Germline CDR1 SEHNR, CDR2 FQNEAQ (reference sequence). The V gene lost 5 bases and the J gene lost 0 bases, with 8 bases spanning the gap.

In this sample, this clonotype turned up many times. This chain connects TRBV12-3 or TRBV12-4 to TRBJ2-2, with D unclear. The CDR3 totals 13 residues. Trimming took 3 bases from V and 6 from J, leaving 8 bases between them. CDR3 protein: CASSFGYAGELFF. DNA for the CDR3: TGTGCCAGCAGTTTTGGTTACGCCGGGGAGCTGTTTTTT.

A few counts support this clonotype. V usage is TRBV19 and J usage is TRBJ2-7; TRBD1 agrees at 9 bases. The CDR3 extends over 15 amino acids. The ends lost 6 bases at V and 3 bases at J; junction bases unmatched: 9. Germline V CDR1 and CDR2: LNHDA, SQIVND (reference sequence). The CDR3 nucleotides read TGTGCCAGTAGCACCGGGACAGGGCCCCTCTACGAGCAGTACTTC. Its translation: CASSTGTGPLYEQYF.